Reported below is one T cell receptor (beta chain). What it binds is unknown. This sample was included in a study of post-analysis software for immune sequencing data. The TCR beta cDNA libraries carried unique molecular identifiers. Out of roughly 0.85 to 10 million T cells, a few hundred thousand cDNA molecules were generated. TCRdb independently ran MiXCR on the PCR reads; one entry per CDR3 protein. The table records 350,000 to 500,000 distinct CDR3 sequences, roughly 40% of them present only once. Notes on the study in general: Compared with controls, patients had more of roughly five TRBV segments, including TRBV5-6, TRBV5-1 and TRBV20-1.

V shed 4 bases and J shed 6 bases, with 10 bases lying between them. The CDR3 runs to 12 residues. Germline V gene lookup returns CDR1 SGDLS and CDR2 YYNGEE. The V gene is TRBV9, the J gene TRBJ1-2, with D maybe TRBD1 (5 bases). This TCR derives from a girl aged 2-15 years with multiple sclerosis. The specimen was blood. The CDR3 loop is CASSQGIDGYTF. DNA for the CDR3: TGTGCCAGCAGCCAGGGCATAGATGGCTACACCTTC.